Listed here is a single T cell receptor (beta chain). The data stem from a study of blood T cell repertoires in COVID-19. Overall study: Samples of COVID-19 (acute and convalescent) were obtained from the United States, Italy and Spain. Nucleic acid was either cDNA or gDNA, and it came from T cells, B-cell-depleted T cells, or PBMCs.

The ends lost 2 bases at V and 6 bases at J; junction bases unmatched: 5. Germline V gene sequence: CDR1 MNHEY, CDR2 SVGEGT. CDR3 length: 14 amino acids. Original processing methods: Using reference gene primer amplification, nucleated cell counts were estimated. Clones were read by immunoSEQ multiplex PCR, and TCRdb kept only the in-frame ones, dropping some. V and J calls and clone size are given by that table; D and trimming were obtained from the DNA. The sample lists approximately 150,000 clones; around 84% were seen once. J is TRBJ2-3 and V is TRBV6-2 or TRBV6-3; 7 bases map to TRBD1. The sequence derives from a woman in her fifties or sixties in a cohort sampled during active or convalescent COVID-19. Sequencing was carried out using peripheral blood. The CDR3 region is CASSYQGVGDTQYF. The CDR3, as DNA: TGTGCCAGCAGTTACCAGGGGGTCGGGGATACGCAGTATTTT.